Listed below are T cell receptor beta chains from one sample, sequenced in a study of shared clonotypes between healthy human individuals. TCRdb keeps only in-frame clones here, not all; method: immunoSEQ multiplex PCR. The profile shows around 1.1 million clones, approximately 80% of them singletons. Sequenced material: memory CD4+ T cells from PBMCs. These receptors were taken from a man between 18 and 29 years old in good health. Some clones in this sample may be carry-over from other donors' samples. Both conserved end residues are part of each CDR3. Fields, in order: J gene, clone size, D gene, V gene, CDR3 protein, CDR3 DNA. The D gene is left open where the match is weak. The size field is filled for only some rows; it gives once, few, many or a size class.

J: TRBJ1-3; size: NA; D: NA; V: TRBV18; CDR3: CASSPLLYPFSGNTIYF; DNA: TGTGCCAGCTCACCACTTCTCTATCCCTTCTCTGGAAACACCATATATTTT
J: TRBJ1-5; size: NA; D: TRBD1; V: TRBV7-6; CDR3: CASRGQPNQPQHF; DNA: TGTGCCAGCAGGGGACAGCCAAATCAGCCCCAGCATTTT
J: TRBJ1-4; size: NA; D: NA; V: TRBV7-2; CDR3: CASSLARDTGKLFF; DNA: TGTGCCAGCAGCTTAGCCCGGGACACCGGAAAACTGTTTTTT
J: TRBJ1-4; size: once; D: TRBD1; V: TRBV27; CDR3: CASSLGSQGALRRTNEKLFF; DNA: TGTGCCAGCAGTTTAGGATCACAGGGGGCGCTTCGTAGAACTAATGAAAAACTGTTTTTT
J: TRBJ2-2; size: NA; D: NA; V: TRBV5-4; CDR3: CASSQDQSRTGELFF; DNA: TGTGCCAGCAGCCAAGATCAATCCCGCACCGGGGAGCTGTTTTTT
J: TRBJ1-3; size: NA; D: TRBD1; V: TRBV10-3; CDR3: CAIGNLGQNSGNTIYF; DNA: TGTGCCATCGGTAACCTGGGACAGAACTCTGGAAACACCATATATTTT
J: TRBJ2-2; size: NA; D: NA; V: TRBV5-1; CDR3: CASSSAVSTNTGELFF; DNA: TGCGCCAGCAGCTCCGCTGTTAGTACGAACACCGGGGAGCTGTTTTTT
J: TRBJ2-6; size: many; D: NA; V: TRBV11-2; CDR3: CASSTTLGGANVLTF; DNA: TGTGCCAGCAGCACCACTTTGGGGGGGGCCAACGTCCTGACTTTC
J: TRBJ2-6; size: NA; D: NA; V: TRBV19; CDR3: CASSMSRGGGANVLTF; DNA: TGTGCCAGTAGTATGAGCAGGGGCGGCGGGGCCAACGTCCTGACTTTC
J: TRBJ2-3; size: NA; D: TRBD1; V: TRBV6-1; CDR3: CACRDRNTDTQYF; DNA: TGTGCCTGCCGGGACAGGAACACAGATACGCAGTATTTT
J: TRBJ2-2; size: NA; D: NA; V: TRBV4-1; CDR3: CASSHTPTQAGTGELFF; DNA: TGCGCCAGCAGCCACACTCCGACGCAGGCGGGCACCGGGGAGCTGTTTTTT
J: TRBJ2-2; size: NA; D: NA; V: TRBV7-2; CDR3: CASSWGPWSGELFF; DNA: TGCGCCAGCAGCTGGGGCCCTTGGAGCGGGGAGCTGTTTTTT
J: TRBJ1-2; size: NA; D: NA; V: TRBV28; CDR3: CATKFNYGYTF; DNA: TGTGCCACCAAGTTTAACTATGGCTACACCTTC
J: TRBJ1-3; size: NA; D: NA; V: TRBV29-1; CDR3: CSVGEFSGNTIYF; DNA: TGCAGCGTTGGGGAGTTCTCTGGAAACACCATATATTTT
J: TRBJ2-5; size: NA; D: TRBD2; V: TRBV10-3; CDR3: CAIRGSSGLQETQYF; DNA: TGTGCCATCAGGGGATCTAGCGGACTCCAAGAGACCCAGTACTTC
J: TRBJ1-2; size: once; D: NA; V: TRBV9; CDR3: CASSPTEGAYGYTF; DNA: TGTGCCAGCAGCCCAACCGAGGGCGCTTATGGCTACACCTTC
J: TRBJ1-2; size: many; D: NA; V: TRBV30; CDR3: CAWSEPPGLFYYGYTF; DNA: TGTGCCTGGAGCGAGCCGCCGGGACTGTTTTACTATGGCTACACCTTC
J: TRBJ2-5; size: NA; D: TRBD1; V: TRBV5-1; CDR3: CASSRGQGYRETQYF; DNA: TGCGCCAGCAGCCGGGGACAGGGGTATCGAGAGACCCAGTACTTC
J: TRBJ1-3; size: NA; D: NA; V: TRBV28; CDR3: CASTRSPGNTIYF; DNA: TGTGCCAGCACCCGATCCCCTGGAAACACCATATATTTT
J: TRBJ2-3; size: NA; D: TRBD2; V: TRBV19; CDR3: CASSPSPYGGRAPDTQYF; DNA: TGTGCCAGTAGCCCCTCACCCTATGGCGGGAGGGCCCCAGATACGCAGTATTTT
J: TRBJ1-3; size: NA; D: NA; V: TRBV5-4; CDR3: CASSLGGAEGNTIYF; DNA: TGTGCCAGCAGCTTAGGGGGAGCGGAGGGAAACACCATATATTTT
J: TRBJ2-7; size: NA; D: NA; V: TRBV18; CDR3: CASSERSYEQYF; DNA: TGTGCCAGCTCAGAGAGGTCCTACGAGCAGTACTTC
J: TRBJ1-5; size: NA; D: NA; V: TRBV27; CDR3: CASSTRTAGGNQPQHF; DNA: TGTGCCAGCAGTACCCGGACAGCGGGGGGCAATCAGCCCCAGCATTTT
J: TRBJ1-3; size: NA; D: NA; V: TRBV7-8; CDR3: CASQVEVVGLGNTIYF; DNA: TGTGCCAGCCAGGTGGAAGTGGTCGGATTAGGAAACACCATATATTTT
J: TRBJ2-7; size: NA; D: NA; V: TRBV4-3; CDR3: CASSQDPWTTPYEQYF; DNA: TGCGCCAGCAGCCAAGATCCCTGGACTACGCCCTACGAGCAGTACTTC
J: TRBJ2-2; size: NA; D: NA; V: TRBV2; CDR3: CASRTSSNTGELFF; DNA: TGTGCCAGCAGGACCAGCTCGAACACCGGGGAGCTGTTTTTT
J: TRBJ2-2; size: NA; D: NA; V: TRBV5-1; CDR3: CASSSSLQGNTGELFF; DNA: TGCGCCAGCAGCTCGAGTTTACAGGGGAACACCGGGGAGCTGTTTTTT
J: TRBJ2-7; size: many; D: TRBD2; V: TRBV27; CDR3: CASRLAGSYEQYF; DNA: TGTGCCAGCCGACTAGCGGGCTCCTACGAGCAGTACTTC
J: TRBJ1-4; size: NA; D: NA; V: TRBV2; CDR3: CASSEGQGGEKLFF; DNA: TGTGCCAGCAGTGAAGGTCAGGGAGGAGAAAAACTGTTTTTT
J: TRBJ2-3; size: NA; D: NA; V: TRBV5-1; CDR3: CASSFQGPDTQYF; DNA: TGCGCCAGCAGCTTCCAGGGTCCAGATACGCAGTATTTT
J: TRBJ2-1; size: NA; D: NA; V: TRBV2; CDR3: CASRKGSGNEQFF; DNA: TGTGCCAGCAGGAAGGGGTCAGGCAATGAGCAGTTCTTC
J: TRBJ2-1; size: NA; D: NA; V: TRBV19; CDR3: CASSPAPGNEQFF; DNA: TGTGCCAGTAGTCCCGCCCCAGGGAATGAGCAGTTCTTC
J: TRBJ2-3; size: NA; D: NA; V: TRBV28; CDR3: CASSFVGGLSDTQYF; DNA: TGTGCCAGCAGTTTTGTGGGAGGCTTGTCAGATACGCAGTATTTT
J: TRBJ2-2; size: NA; D: TRBD2; V: TRBV5-1; CDR3: CASSPQGAGDTGELFF; DNA: TGCGCCAGCAGCCCCCAAGGAGCGGGAGACACCGGGGAGCTGTTTTTT
J: TRBJ1-5; size: NA; D: NA; V: TRBV2; CDR3: CASSDAGDFQPQHF; DNA: TGTGCCAGCAGTGATGCAGGGGATTTTCAGCCCCAGCATTTT
J: TRBJ2-3; size: NA; D: TRBD2; V: TRBV7-7; CDR3: CASSPRLAGTDTQYF; DNA: TGTGCTAGCAGCCCGCGACTAGCGGGAACAGATACGCAGTATTTT
J: TRBJ1-2; size: many; D: NA; V: TRBV11-2; CDR3: CASSLVRGSGYTF; DNA: TGTGCCAGCAGCTTAGTTCGGGGAAGTGGCTACACCTTC
J: TRBJ2-3; size: NA; D: TRBD2; V: TRBV6-5; CDR3: CASSSLSGRAIDTQYF; DNA: TGTGCCAGCAGTTCCCTTAGCGGGAGGGCGATAGATACGCAGTATTTT
J: TRBJ2-3; size: NA; D: NA; V: TRBV25-1; CDR3: CASSESGWPPGSTDTQYF; DNA: TGTGCCAGCAGTGAATCGGGGTGGCCCCCTGGAAGCACAGATACGCAGTATTTT
J: TRBJ1-5; size: once; D: TRBD1; V: TRBV28; CDR3: CASSPGTGHQPQHF; DNA: TGTGCCAGCAGTCCTGGGACAGGGCACCAGCCCCAGCATTTT
J: TRBJ2-5; size: few; D: TRBD2; V: TRBV7-2; CDR3: CASSLALGLAGKKQETQYF; DNA: TGTGCCAGCAGCTTAGCGTTGGGACTAGCGGGGAAGAAACAAGAGACCCAGTACTTC
J: TRBJ1-4; size: NA; D: NA; V: TRBV2; CDR3: CATQTSTNEKLFF; DNA: TGTGCCACCCAGACAAGTACTAATGAAAAACTGTTTTTT